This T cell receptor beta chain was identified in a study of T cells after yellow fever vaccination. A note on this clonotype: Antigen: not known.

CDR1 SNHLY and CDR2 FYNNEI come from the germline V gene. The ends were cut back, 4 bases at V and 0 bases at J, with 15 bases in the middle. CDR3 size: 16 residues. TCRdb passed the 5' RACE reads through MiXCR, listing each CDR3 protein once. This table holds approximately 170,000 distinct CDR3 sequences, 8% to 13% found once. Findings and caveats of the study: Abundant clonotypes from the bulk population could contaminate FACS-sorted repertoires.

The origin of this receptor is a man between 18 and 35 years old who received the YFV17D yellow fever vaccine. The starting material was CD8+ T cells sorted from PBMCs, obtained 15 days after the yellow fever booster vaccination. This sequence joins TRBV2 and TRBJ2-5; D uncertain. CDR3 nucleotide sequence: TGTGCCAGCAGTGGTACGGACCACCTCTACCAAGAGACCCAGTACTTC. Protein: CASSGTDHLYQETQYF.